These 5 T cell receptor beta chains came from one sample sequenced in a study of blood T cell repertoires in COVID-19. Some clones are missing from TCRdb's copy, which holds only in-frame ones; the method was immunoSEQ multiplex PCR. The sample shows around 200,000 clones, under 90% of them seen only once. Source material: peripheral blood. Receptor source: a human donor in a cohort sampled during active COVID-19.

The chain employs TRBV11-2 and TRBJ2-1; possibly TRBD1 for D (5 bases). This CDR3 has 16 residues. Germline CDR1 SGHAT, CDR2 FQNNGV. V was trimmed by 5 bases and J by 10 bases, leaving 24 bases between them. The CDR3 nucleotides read TGTGCCAGCAGCCTCCCAGGGTTGGCGACTTTTGGCGAGCAGTTCTTC. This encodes CASSLPGLATFGEQFF.

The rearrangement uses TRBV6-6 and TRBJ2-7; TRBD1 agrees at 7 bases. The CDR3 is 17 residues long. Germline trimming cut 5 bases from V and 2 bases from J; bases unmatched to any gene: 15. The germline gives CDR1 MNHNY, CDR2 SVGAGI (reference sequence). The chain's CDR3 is CASSPPHSGTATYEQYF. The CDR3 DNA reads TGTGCCAGCAGTCCACCCCATTCCGGGACAGCAACCTACGAGCAGTACTTC.

As DNA, the CDR3 is TGTGCCAGTAGTACCACCCCCGCACTCTCCGGAAACACCATATATTTT. This encodes CASSTTPALSGNTIYF. The chain uses TRBV19 and TRBJ1-3; no reliable D call. Trimming shortened V by 4 bases and J by 4 bases, and 17 bases separated the two germline ends. Germline values: CDR1 LNHDA, CDR2 SQIVND (reference sequence). There are 16 residues in the CDR3.

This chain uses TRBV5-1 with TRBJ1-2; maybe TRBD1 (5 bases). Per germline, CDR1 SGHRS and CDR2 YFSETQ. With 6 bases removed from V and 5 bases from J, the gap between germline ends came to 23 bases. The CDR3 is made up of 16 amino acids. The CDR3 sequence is CASKVQGALGFYGYTF. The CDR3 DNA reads TGCGCCAGCAAGGTCCAAGGGGCCTTAGGGTTTTATGGCTACACCTTC.

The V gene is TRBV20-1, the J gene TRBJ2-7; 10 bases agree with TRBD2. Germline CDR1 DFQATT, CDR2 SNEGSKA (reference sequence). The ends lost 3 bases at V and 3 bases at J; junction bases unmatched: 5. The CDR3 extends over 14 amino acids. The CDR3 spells CSASLLAGGYEQYF. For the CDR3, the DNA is TGCAGTGCTAGTTTATTAGCGGGGGGCTACGAGCAGTACTTC.